This is a list of T cell receptor beta chains from one sample in a study of shared clonotypes between healthy human individuals. Measured with immunoSEQ multiplex PCR; TCRdb has only the in-frame clones, and not every one. The sample has a few million clones, more than 90% seen once. Sequencing used naive CD4+ T cells sorted from blood. These receptors all stem from a man aged 18 to 35 in good health. Each CDR3 is given with its conserved first and last residue. The D gene is left open where the match is weak. Only some rows state a clone size, as once, few, many or a class for expanded clones.

j_call: TRBJ2-6; d_call: -; clone_size: -; v_call: TRBV5-1; cdr3_nt: TGCGCCAGCAGCACCATTTACAGGGTTGGGGCCAACGTCCTGACTTTC; cdr3_aa: CASSTIYRVGANVLTF
j_call: TRBJ1-5; d_call: -; clone_size: -; v_call: TRBV27; cdr3_nt: TGTGCCAGCAGTTTAGACCGAACAAATCAGCCCCAGCATTTT; cdr3_aa: CASSLDRTNQPQHF
j_call: TRBJ2-5; d_call: TRBD1; clone_size: -; v_call: TRBV5-4; cdr3_nt: TGTGCCAGCAGCTTGGAAGCCAGGGGGCCTCAAGAGACCCAGTACTTC; cdr3_aa: CASSLEARGPQETQYF
j_call: TRBJ2-5; d_call: -; clone_size: -; v_call: TRBV6-5; cdr3_nt: TGTGCCAGCAGTTGGGGGGCAAAACGAGAGACCCAGTACTTC; cdr3_aa: CASSWGAKRETQYF
j_call: TRBJ2-7; d_call: -; clone_size: -; v_call: TRBV7-9; cdr3_nt: TGTGCCAGCAGCTTAAGAGGCAGGGACGAGCAGTACTTC; cdr3_aa: CASSLRGRDEQYF
j_call: TRBJ1-2; d_call: -; clone_size: -; v_call: TRBV30; cdr3_nt: TGTGCCTGGAGGGACCCCTCCCACAGTTATGGCTACACCTTC; cdr3_aa: CAWRDPSHSYGYTF
j_call: TRBJ2-3; d_call: TRBD2; clone_size: -; v_call: TRBV5-4; cdr3_nt: TGTGCCAGCAGCTTGGACCCCCGCGGGGGACCCACAGATACGCAGTATTTT; cdr3_aa: CASSLDPRGGPTDTQYF
j_call: TRBJ2-7; d_call: -; clone_size: -; v_call: TRBV5-1; cdr3_nt: TGCGCCAGCAGCCCAGGGGGGAGCTCCTACGAGCAGTACTTC; cdr3_aa: CASSPGGSSYEQYF
j_call: TRBJ2-5; d_call: TRBD2; clone_size: -; v_call: TRBV7-9; cdr3_nt: TGTGCCAGCAGCTTAGGGGCTAGCGGGGGACCCTTCCAAGAGACCCAGTACTTC; cdr3_aa: CASSLGASGGPFQETQYF
j_call: TRBJ1-5; d_call: -; clone_size: -; v_call: TRBV19; cdr3_nt: TGTGCCAGTAGTATCGTGGCAGGTCGGGACCATCAGCCCCAGCATTTT; cdr3_aa: CASSIVAGRDHQPQHF
j_call: TRBJ2-1; d_call: TRBD2; clone_size: -; v_call: TRBV9; cdr3_nt: TGTGCCAGCAGCCCCCCAGGACTAGCGGTATACAATGAGCAGTTCTTC; cdr3_aa: CASSPPGLAVYNEQFF
j_call: TRBJ1-2; d_call: -; clone_size: -; v_call: TRBV7-2; cdr3_nt: TGTGCCAGCAGCGAGGTTGAAATAAGTGGCTACACCTTC; cdr3_aa: CASSEVEISGYTF
j_call: TRBJ1-1; d_call: -; clone_size: -; v_call: TRBV7-9; cdr3_nt: TGTGCCAGCAGCCCCTGGAAGGTTCAGGAAGCTTTCTTT; cdr3_aa: CASSPWKVQEAFF
j_call: TRBJ1-1; d_call: -; clone_size: -; v_call: TRBV7-8; cdr3_nt: TGTGCCAGCAGCTTAGTCTGGAACACTGAAGCTTTCTTT; cdr3_aa: CASSLVWNTEAFF
j_call: TRBJ1-4; d_call: TRBD1; clone_size: -; v_call: TRBV5-1; cdr3_nt: TGCGCCAGCAGTAGACCGGGACAGGACTCAACTAATGAAAAACTGTTTTTT; cdr3_aa: CASSRPGQDSTNEKLFF
j_call: TRBJ1-6; d_call: TRBD1; clone_size: -; v_call: TRBV30; cdr3_nt: TGTGCCTGGAGAAAAGGGGGCCGTAGTGATTCACCCCTCCACTTT; cdr3_aa: CAWRKGGRSDSPLHF
j_call: TRBJ2-2; d_call: TRBD1; clone_size: -; v_call: TRBV5-1; cdr3_nt: TGCGCCAGCAGCTACGGGACAGGGGGCACCGGGGAGCTGTTTTTT; cdr3_aa: CASSYGTGGTGELFF
j_call: TRBJ1-2; d_call: -; clone_size: -; v_call: TRBV7-9; cdr3_nt: TGTGCCAGCAGCCTCGGAGGGTATGGCTACACCTTC; cdr3_aa: CASSLGGYGYTF
j_call: TRBJ1-2; d_call: -; clone_size: once; v_call: TRBV4-3; cdr3_nt: TGCGCCAGCAGCCTTAGGGGCGGATATGGCTACACCTTC; cdr3_aa: CASSLRGGYGYTF
j_call: TRBJ1-2; d_call: TRBD1; clone_size: -; v_call: TRBV6-6; cdr3_nt: TGTGCCAGCAGTTCCTCCGGGACAGGGGGGGCTGGCTACACCTTC; cdr3_aa: CASSSSGTGGAGYTF
j_call: TRBJ1-1; d_call: TRBD1; clone_size: -; v_call: TRBV19; cdr3_nt: TGTGCCAGTTCGACAGGGTGGGACACTGAAGCTTTCTTT; cdr3_aa: CASSTGWDTEAFF
j_call: TRBJ2-5; d_call: -; clone_size: -; v_call: TRBV2; cdr3_nt: TGTGCCAGCAGTGTCGTAGAGACCCAGTACTTC; cdr3_aa: CASSVVETQYF
j_call: TRBJ1-2; d_call: -; clone_size: -; v_call: TRBV5-5; cdr3_nt: TGTGCCAGCAGCACCGGGACAAGCTATGGCTACACCTTC; cdr3_aa: CASSTGTSYGYTF
j_call: TRBJ2-7; d_call: TRBD1; clone_size: -; v_call: TRBV28; cdr3_nt: TGTGCCAGCAGTGACGGGACAGGGATTACCTACGAGCAGTACTTC; cdr3_aa: CASSDGTGITYEQYF
j_call: TRBJ2-2; d_call: -; clone_size: -; v_call: TRBV10-2; cdr3_nt: TGCGCCAGCAGTGACGCGGGGGCCCCGAACACCGGGGAGCTGTTTTTT; cdr3_aa: CASSDAGAPNTGELFF
j_call: TRBJ2-3; d_call: -; clone_size: -; v_call: TRBV7-2; cdr3_nt: TGTGCCAGCAGCTTATCGACAGATACGCAGTATTTT; cdr3_aa: CASSLSTDTQYF
j_call: TRBJ2-7; d_call: -; clone_size: once; v_call: TRBV5-4; cdr3_nt: TGTGCCAGCAGCAATAGCGGAAGGGAGTACGAGCAGTACTTC; cdr3_aa: CASSNSGREYEQYF
j_call: TRBJ1-6; d_call: TRBD1; clone_size: -; v_call: TRBV5-6; cdr3_nt: TGTGCCAGCAGCTTGGGCAGGGGGGATAATTCACCCCTCCACTTT; cdr3_aa: CASSLGRGDNSPLHF
j_call: TRBJ2-7; d_call: TRBD1; clone_size: -; v_call: TRBV4-1; cdr3_nt: TGCGCCAGCAGCCAAGATTCCCAGACAGGGTGGGGCGAGCAGTACTTC; cdr3_aa: CASSQDSQTGWGEQYF
j_call: TRBJ2-3; d_call: -; clone_size: -; v_call: TRBV13; cdr3_nt: TGTGCCAGCAGCTTAAAGGCCCCACCTAATACGCAGTATTTT; cdr3_aa: CASSLKAPPNTQYF
j_call: TRBJ2-5; d_call: -; clone_size: once; v_call: TRBV30; cdr3_nt: TGTGCCTGGAGGTCCCCAAGGCAGGGCGGCCAAGAGACCCAGTACTTC; cdr3_aa: CAWRSPRQGGQETQYF